This T cell receptor beta chain was found in a study of cytomegalovirus exposure and HLA in healthy donors. Study-level results: Among TCR beta chains, those listed as cytomegalovirus-associated numbered approximately 150. Later, an analysis showed that TCR beta chains associated with HLA were more clonally expanded than others that were equally common.

Concerning this clone: No antigen is known for it.

The PCR had 60 Vbeta and 13 Jbeta primers. Method: immunoSEQ multiplex PCR; TCRdb's copy keeps in-frame clones and lacks some. There are tens of thousands of clones in the sample, with 1.4% to 1.5% held by the top ten. The CDR3 spans 14 residues. Between the trimmed V and J ends, which lost 6 bases and 1 base, there was a span of 10 bases. Germline V gene lookup returns CDR1 KGHSH and CDR2 LQKENI. The sequence came from a woman in her sixties in good health and CMV-seronegative. Sequenced: PBMCs. The chain has TRBV18 and TRBJ1-5; perhaps TRBD1 as D (6 bases). DNA for the CDR3: TGTGCCAGCTCGGAAGGGGGAAGCAATCAGCCCCAGCATTTT. Its protein is CASSEGGSNQPQHF.